This passage covers 17 T cell receptor beta chains from one sample sequenced in a study of control samples from healthy donors and cancer patients. The protocol was immunoSEQ multiplex PCR, while the TCRdb copy is restricted to in-frame clones and leaves out a portion. The sample has approximately 100,000 clones, roughly 88% seen once. Sequencing was performed on blood. The receptors come from a man aged 25-45 years in good health.

The gene calls are TRBV7-9 and TRBJ2-1, with D unresolved. The CDR3 spans 16 residues. Germline assignment: CDR1 SEHNR and CDR2 FQNEAQ (reference sequence). V shed 1 base and J shed 2 bases, with 12 bases lying between them. The DNA of the CDR3 is TGTGCCAGCAGCTTAGTAATAACTTCTGCCTACAATGAGCAGTTCTTC. It encodes CASSLVITSAYNEQFF.

The CDR3 spells CASSVVAGGAGSGELFF. In DNA, the CDR3 is TGTGCCAGCAGCGTAGTTGCAGGGGGAGCGGGATCCGGGGAGCTGTTTTTT. This chain connects TRBV9 to TRBJ2-2; D might be TRBD1 or TRBD2, each matching 7 bases. Germline lookup yields CDR1 SGDLS and CDR2 YYNGEE. CDR3 length equals 17 residues. Trimming left V 0 bases short and J 6 bases short, with 18 bases between.

J is TRBJ2-2 and V is TRBV19, with D perhaps matching TRBD2 (5 bases). From germline, CDR1 is LNHDA and CDR2 SQIVND (reference sequence). Trimming took 7 bases from V and 5 from J, leaving 17 bases between them. This CDR3 is 15 amino acids long. The CDR3 is CASTQWGVLTGELFF. The DNA for the CDR3 is TGTGCCAGTACCCAGTGGGGAGTGTTGACCGGGGAGCTGTTTTTT.

The chain employs TRBV28 and TRBJ2-5; 11 bases agree with TRBD2. Germline CDR1 and CDR2: MDHEN and SYDVKM. The CDR3 contains 17 residues. Losses at the gene ends were 6 bases for V and 2 bases for J; bases not matched to a gene: 11. The CDR3 DNA sequence: TGTGCCAGCAGCCTAAGCCCCGGGACTAGCGGACAAGAGACCCAGTACTTC. This sequence encodes CASSLSPGTSGQETQYF.

This clone occurred a few times. This chain joins TRBV27 and TRBJ2-3, with D tentatively TRBD2 (6 bases). Germline V gene sequence: CDR1 MNHEY, CDR2 SMNVEV (reference sequence). The CDR3 consists of 15 residues. Between the trimmed V and J ends, which lost 2 bases and 1 base, there was a span of 10 bases. CDR3: CASSLVSSGTDTQYF. CDR3 nucleotide sequence: TGTGCCAGCAGTTTAGTATCTAGCGGCACAGATACGCAGTATTTT.

The chain is built from TRBV19 and TRBJ1-1, with D perhaps TRBD1 (6 bases). This CDR3 region has 14 residues. Germline V gives CDR1 LNHDA, CDR2 SQIVND (reference sequence). V dropped 9 bases and J dropped 4 bases, with 18 bases sitting between them. The CDR3 coding sequence is TGTGCCAGCGCAACGGCAGGGGCACGCACTGAAGCTTTCTTT. Encoded protein: CASATAGARTEAFF.

V usage is TRBV10-3 and J usage is TRBJ2-7; D is undetermined. V was pared by 4 bases and J by 4 bases, with 5 bases between. CDR1 is ENHRY, CDR2 SYGVKD, per germline. The CDR3 extends over 11 amino acids. CDR3 residues: CAISGSYEQYF. CDR3 DNA sequence: TGTGCCATCAGTGGCAGTTACGAGCAGTACTTC.

This chain joins TRBV18 and TRBJ1-6; 7 nucleotides line up with TRBD1. Germline trimming cut 3 bases from V and 7 bases from J; bases unmatched to any gene: 3. The CDR3 consists of 14 residues. Germline V lookup: CDR1 KGHSH, CDR2 LQKENI. This CDR3 reads CASSPGQVNSPLHF. The CDR3 DNA reads as TGTGCCAGCTCACCTGGACAGGTCAATTCACCCCTCCACTTT.

The J gene is TRBJ2-1, the V gene TRBV4-3, with 10 positions matching TRBD2. The CDR3 has 15 amino acids. Per the germline V gene, CDR1 is LGHNA and CDR2 is YSLEER. V lost 5 bases and J lost 3; bases outside the gene matches: 4. Here the CDR3 reads CASSTGTSVYNEQFF. CDR3 in DNA: TGCGCCAGCAGCACCGGGACTAGCGTCTACAATGAGCAGTTCTTC.

This chain links TRBV4-1 with TRBJ1-6; no clear D. CDR1 and CDR2 from the germline V gene are MGHRA and YSYEKL. V was trimmed by 0 bases and J by 11 bases, leaving 8 bases between them. This CDR3 has 13 residues. The DNA for the CDR3 is TGCGCCAGCAGCCAAGACCCAAGAGCACCCCTCCACTTT. Protein sequence: CASSQDPRAPLHF.

The chain combines TRBV28 with TRBJ2-3; D is unresolved. CDR1 and CDR2 from the germline V gene are MDHEN and SYDVKM. The length of the CDR3 is 16 residues. Trimming removed 4 bases from V and 0 bases from J, with 14 bases in between. CDR3 loop: CASSSSSTYSTDTQYF. CDR3 bases: TGTGCCAGCAGTTCCTCTAGTACCTATAGCACAGATACGCAGTATTTT.

The chain combines TRBV15 with TRBJ2-3, with 9 bases lining up with TRBD2. The CDR3 has 16 amino acids. The germline V gene has CDR1 LNHNV and CDR2 YYDKDF (reference sequence). V gave up 0 bases and J gave up 2 bases; unmatched junction bases: 3. This CDR3 reads CATSRETSGFTDTQYF. As DNA, the CDR3 is TGTGCCACCAGCAGAGAGACTAGCGGTTTCACAGATACGCAGTATTTT.

The chain is built from TRBV2 and TRBJ2-5, with D perhaps TRBD1 (6 bases). Germline CDR1 is SNHLY and CDR2 is FYNNEI. The CDR3 length is 14 residues. The V and J ends lost 3 bases and 5 bases respectively, with 13 bases between them. The CDR3 sequence is CASSDAQGMETQYF. The DNA for the CDR3 is TGTGCCAGCAGTGACGCCCAGGGGATGGAGACCCAGTACTTC.

This clone came up a few times. V is TRBV10-3 and J is TRBJ2-2, with TRBD1 as a possible D gene (5 bases). The length of the CDR3 is 15 residues. The V and J ends lost 4 bases and 1 base respectively, with 10 bases between them. CDR1 is ENHRY and CDR2 is SYGVKD in the germline V gene. DNA of the CDR3: TGTGCCATCAGTGGGGGCCGAGGGAACACCGGGGAGCTGTTTTTT. It yields the protein CAISGGRGNTGELFF.

V gene TRBV28 combines with J gene TRBJ2-1; 13 bases map to TRBD2. Unmatched junction bases numbered 12, after V lost 7 bases and J lost 15 bases. Germline-derived CDR1 and CDR2 are MDHEN and SYDVKM. This CDR3 is 14 amino acids long. This CDR3 is CASTTRGTSGIRFF. The CDR3 DNA reads as TGTGCCAGCACCACCCGAGGGACTAGCGGGATCCGGTTCTTC.

This chain links TRBV13 with TRBJ2-3; D call uncertain. This CDR3 has 16 residues. Trimming took 7 bases from V and 3 from J, leaving 20 bases between them. The germline CDR1 and CDR2 sequences are PRHDT and FYEKMQ (reference sequence). The CDR3 DNA is TGTGCCAGCACCTCACACTTGGCGACTGGAACAGATACGCAGTATTTT. As protein: CASTSHLATGTDTQYF.

The chain links TRBV6-2 or TRBV6-3 to TRBJ1-2; D is unclear. CDR3 length equals 13 residues. V was trimmed by 5 bases and J by 0 bases, leaving 7 bases between them. CDR1 and CDR2 (germline): MNHEY, SVGEGT. The CDR3 DNA reads as TGTGCCAGCAGTCAAGACCCTAACTATGGCTACACCTTC. It encodes CASSQDPNYGYTF.